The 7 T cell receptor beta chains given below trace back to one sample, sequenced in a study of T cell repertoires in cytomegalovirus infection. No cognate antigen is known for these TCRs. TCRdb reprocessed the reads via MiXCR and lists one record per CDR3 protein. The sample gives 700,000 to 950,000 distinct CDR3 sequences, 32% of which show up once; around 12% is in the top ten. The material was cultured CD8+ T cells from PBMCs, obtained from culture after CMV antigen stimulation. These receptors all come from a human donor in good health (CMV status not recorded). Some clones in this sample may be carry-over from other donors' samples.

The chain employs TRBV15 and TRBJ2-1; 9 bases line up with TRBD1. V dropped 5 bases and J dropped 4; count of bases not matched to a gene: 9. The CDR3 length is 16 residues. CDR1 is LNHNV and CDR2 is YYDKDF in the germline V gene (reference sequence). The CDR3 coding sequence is TGTGCCACCAGCCCGCGGACAGGGGAGCGGTACAATGAGCAGTTCTTC. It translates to CATSPRTGERYNEQFF.

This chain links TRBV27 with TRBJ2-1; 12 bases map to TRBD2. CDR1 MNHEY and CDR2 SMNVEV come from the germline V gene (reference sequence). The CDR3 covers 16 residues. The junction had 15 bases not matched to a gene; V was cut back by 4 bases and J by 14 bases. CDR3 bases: TGTGCCAGCAGTTCCACCCCAGTGGCTAGCGGGGGGGCCGAGTTCTTC. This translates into CASSSTPVASGGAEFF.

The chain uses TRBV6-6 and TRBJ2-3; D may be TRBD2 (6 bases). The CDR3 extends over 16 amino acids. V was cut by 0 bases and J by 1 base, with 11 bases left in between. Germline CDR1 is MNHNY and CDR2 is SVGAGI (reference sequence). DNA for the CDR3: TGTGCCAGCAGTTACTCTGGCGGGGTTGGCACAGATACGCAGTATTTT. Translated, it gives CASSYSGGVGTDTQYF.

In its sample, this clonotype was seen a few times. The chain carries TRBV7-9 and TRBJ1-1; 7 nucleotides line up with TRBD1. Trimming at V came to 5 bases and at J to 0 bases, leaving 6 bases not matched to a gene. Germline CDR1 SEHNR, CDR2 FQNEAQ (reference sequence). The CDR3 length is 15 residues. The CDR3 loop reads CASSLDRAMNTEAFF. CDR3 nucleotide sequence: TGTGCCAGCAGCCTCGACAGGGCCATGAACACTGAAGCTTTCTTT.

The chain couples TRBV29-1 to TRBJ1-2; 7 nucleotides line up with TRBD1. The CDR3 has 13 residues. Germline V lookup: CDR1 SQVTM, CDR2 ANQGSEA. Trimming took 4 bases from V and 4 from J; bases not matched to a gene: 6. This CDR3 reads CSVARDSVYGYTF. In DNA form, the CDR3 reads TGCAGCGTTGCCCGGGACAGTGTCTATGGCTACACCTTC.

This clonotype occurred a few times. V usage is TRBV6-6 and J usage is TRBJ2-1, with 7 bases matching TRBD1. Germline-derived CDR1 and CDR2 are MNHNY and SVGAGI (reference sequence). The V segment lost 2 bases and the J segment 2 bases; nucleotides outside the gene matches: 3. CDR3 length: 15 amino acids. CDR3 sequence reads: CASSYRGGPYNEQFF. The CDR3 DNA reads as TGTGCCAGCAGTTACCGAGGGGGCCCCTACAATGAGCAGTTCTTC.

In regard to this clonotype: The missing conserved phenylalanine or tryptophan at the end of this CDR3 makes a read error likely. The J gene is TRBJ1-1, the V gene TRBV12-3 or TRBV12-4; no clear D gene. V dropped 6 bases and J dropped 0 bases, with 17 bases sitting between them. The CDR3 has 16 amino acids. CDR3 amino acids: CASRPGVGTMNTEAFS. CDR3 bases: TGTGCCAGCAGACCCGGAGTAGGAACCATGAACACTGAAGCTTTCTCT.